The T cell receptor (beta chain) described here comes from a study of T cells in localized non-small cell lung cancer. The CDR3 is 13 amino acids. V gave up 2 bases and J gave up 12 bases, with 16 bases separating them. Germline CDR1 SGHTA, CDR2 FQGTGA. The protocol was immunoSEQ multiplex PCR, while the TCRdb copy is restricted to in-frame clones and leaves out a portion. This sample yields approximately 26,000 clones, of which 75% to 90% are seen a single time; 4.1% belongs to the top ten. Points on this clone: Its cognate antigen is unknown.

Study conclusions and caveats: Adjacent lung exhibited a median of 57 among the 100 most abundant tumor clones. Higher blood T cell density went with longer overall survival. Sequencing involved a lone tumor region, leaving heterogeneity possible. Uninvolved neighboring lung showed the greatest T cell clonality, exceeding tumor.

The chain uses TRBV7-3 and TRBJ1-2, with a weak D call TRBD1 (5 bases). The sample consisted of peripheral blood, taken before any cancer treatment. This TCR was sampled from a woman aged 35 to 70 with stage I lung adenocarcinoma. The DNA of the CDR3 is TGTGCCAGCAGCTTAGGTGCAGGGATAGGGAACACCTTC. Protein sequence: CASSLGAGIGNTF.